This T cell receptor beta chain was identified during a study of T cell changes during pregnancy in multiple sclerosis. This CDR3 spans 16 amino acids. The V end was cut by 1 base, the J end by 0 bases, with 10 bases between. CDR1 and CDR2 (germline): SGHVS, FQNEAQ. The data were produced by immunoSEQ multiplex PCR, yet TCRdb's version contains in-frame clones alone and is incomplete. The sample has under 25,000 clones; approximately 86% are singletons. The J gene is TRBJ2-1, the V gene TRBV7-8; possible D gene TRBD2, 5 bases. The sequencing here drew on CD8+ T cells from peripheral blood mononuclear cells, taken in the first trimester of pregnancy. The origin of this receptor is a female donor in good health, enrolled as a control in a pregnancy study. As DNA, the CDR3 is TGTGCCAGCAGCTTAGGGGGAGAGGGCTCCTACAATGAGCAGTTCTTC. This translates into CASSLGGEGSYNEQFF.